This T cell receptor beta chain comes out of a study of blood T cell repertoires in COVID-19. The CDR3 runs 13 residues. CDR1 SQVTM and CDR2 ANQGSEA come from the germline V gene. Trimming cost V 6 bases and J 0 bases, with 11 bases left between them. The table came from immunoSEQ multiplex PCR; TCRdb's copy has only in-frame clones and leaves some out. Of around 150,000 clones listed, about four fifths are singletons. The source is an elderly woman with acute or convalescent COVID-19. Sequenced input: peripheral blood. This chain uses TRBV29-1 with TRBJ1-1; D is unclear. The CDR3 nucleotides are TGCAGCGTGCGGACGGACTTGAACACTGAAGCTTTCTTT. This gives the protein CSVRTDLNTEAFF. The full variable domain, its missing parts supplied by reference TRBV29-1 and TRBJ1-1, is SAVISQKPSRDICQRGTSLTIQCQVDSQVTMMFWYRQQPGQSLTLIATANQGSEATYESGFVIDKFPISRPNLTFSTLTVSNMSPEDSSIYLCSVRTDLNTEAFFGQGTRLTVV.